A selection of T cell receptor beta chains follows, all from one sample in a study of spatial heterogeneity in lung cancer. TCRdb used MiXCR to reprocess the 5' RACE reads, holding one entry per CDR3 protein. The table shows around 23,000 distinct CDR3 sequences, with under 4% occurring only once. The sample consisted of PBMCs, taken at surgery. Source of these receptors: a female donor with early-stage non-small cell lung cancer. The CDR3 runs from the conserved cysteine through the conserved F or W. A D gene is named only where the DNA matches it firmly. Clone size appears in some rows only: once, few, many, or a class for an expanded clone.

abundance	v_gene	d_gene	j_gene	CDR3nt	CDR3aa
.	TRBV20-1	.	TRBJ1-1	TGCAGTGCTAGAGGACAGACAGCTGAAGCTTTCTTT	CSARGQTAEAFF
many	TRBV27	.	TRBJ2-3	TGTGCCAGCAGTTTATGGGGGCAGGGCACAGATACGCAGTATTTT	CASSLWGQGTDTQYF
few	TRBV20-1	TRBD2	TRBJ2-5	TGCAGTGCTAGAGATGGGAGGGAGGCCGCGAAGACCCAGTACTTC	CSARDGREAAKTQYF
many	TRBV5-1	.	TRBJ1-2	TGCGCCAGCAGGAACGTGACCGCAATATTTAACTATGGCTACACCTTC	CASRNVTAIFNYGYTF
few	TRBV20-1	TRBD2	TRBJ2-7	TGCAGTGCTAGAGATCCCCTAGCGGCCCCCTGGGAGCAGTACTTC	CSARDPLAAPWEQYF
.	TRBV20-1	.	TRBJ2-7	TGCAGTGCACCAGCGACTATCGGGAGTCCCTACGAGCAGTACTTC	CSAPATIGSPYEQYF
many	TRBV20-1	.	TRBJ2-3	TGCGGAGGGCCCCAAAAGGGGGATACGCAGTATTTT	CGGPQKGDTQYF
many	TRBV6-6	TRBD2	TRBJ2-2	TGTGCCAGCAATTACTACCGACTAGCAGGCACCGGGGAGCTGTTTTTT	CASNYYRLAGTGELFF
many	TRBV7-9	.	TRBJ2-6	TGTGCCAGCAGCTTCGGGTCGGGGGCCAACGTCCTGACTTTC	CASSFGSGANVLTF
many	TRBV10-3	.	TRBJ2-3	TGTGCCATCAGCGGGAGTGCAGATACGCAGTATTTT	CAISGSADTQYF
many	TRBV27	TRBD2	TRBJ2-2	TGTGCCAGCAGTTTCGATGTGGCGGGAGGGTCCACCGGGGAGCTGTTTTTT	CASSFDVAGGSTGELFF
many	TRBV7-6	.	TRBJ1-6	TGTGCCAGCAGCTTGGGGACCTTCTCCTATAATTCACCCCTCCACTTT	CASSLGTFSYNSPLHF
few	TRBV6-1	.	TRBJ2-7	TGTGCCAGCAGTGAACAGCCCAGCTCCTACGAGCAGTACTTC	CASSEQPSSYEQYF
many	TRBV7-9	.	TRBJ2-5	TGTGCCAGCAGCTCCGTCCGGTGGGCCAGCCAAGAGACCCAGTACTTC	CASSSVRWASQETQYF
many	TRBV30	.	TRBJ2-4	TGTGCCTGGAGTGACCAGGGGAGAAACATTCAGTACTTC	CAWSDQGRNIQYF
few	TRBV6-5	.	TRBJ2-3	TGTGCCAGCAGAAACAGGAGGGGGGGCACAGATACGCAGTATTTT	CASRNRRGGTDTQYF
many	TRBV20-1	.	TRBJ1-5	TGCAGTGCTAGAGATCGTCGACGGACAGTTGGATCGCAGCCCCAGCATTTT	CSARDRRRTVGSQPQHF
many	TRBV15	.	TRBJ2-7	TGTGCCACCAGCAGAGATTTCATTTTCTACGAGCAGTACTTC	CATSRDFIFYEQYF
many	TRBV24-1	.	TRBJ2-3	TGTGCCACCAGTGATTTGGGGCCCGGGACCTCCAACGCAGATACGCAGTATTTT	CATSDLGPGTSNADTQYF
many	TRBV28	TRBD1	TRBJ2-7	TGTGCCAGCAGGCAGACAGGGACCTACGAGCAGTACTTC	CASRQTGTYEQYF
many	TRBV19	TRBD2	TRBJ2-1	TGTGCCAGTAGGACTAGCGGGAGGCACAATGAGCAGTTCTTC	CASRTSGRHNEQFF
many	TRBV27	TRBD2	TRBJ2-7	TGTGCCAGCATTCTTGTCTCCCCAAAAATCCCGACTAGCGGGAGAAGCGAGCAGTACTTC	CASILVSPKIPTSGRSEQYF
many	TRBV6-5	.	TRBJ2-7	TGTGCCAGCAGCCCCCGGGACACCGAGGGCGAGCAGTACTTC	CASSPRDTEGEQYF
few	TRBV12-3/TRBV12-4	.	TRBJ1-2	TGTGCCAGCAGCGACCGAGCTAACTATGGCTACACCTTC	CASSDRANYGYTF
.	TRBV7-9	.	TRBJ1-3	TGTGCCAGCAGCCCAGGGTCTAGGTCTGGAAACACCATATATTTT	CASSPGSRSGNTIYF
many	TRBV29-1	.	TRBJ2-3	TGCAGCGTTGGCCTCCGGGCCCTCCTTGGTGATACGCAGTATTTT	CSVGLRALLGDTQYF
many	TRBV28	TRBD2	TRBJ2-7	TGTGCCAGCAGTTCCCGGACTAGCGGTACCTACGAGCAGTACTTC	CASSSRTSGTYEQYF
many	TRBV11-2	.	TRBJ2-7	TGTGCCAGCAGCTCCCCGACAGCCACCTACGAGCAGTACTTC	CASSSPTATYEQYF
many	TRBV11-2	TRBD1	TRBJ1-6	TGTGCCAGCAGCTCCTGGGACAGGGATAATTCACCCCTCCACTTT	CASSSWDRDNSPLHF